Listed below are T cell receptor beta chains from one sample, sequenced in a study of cytomegalovirus exposure and HLA in healthy donors. Generated by immunoSEQ multiplex PCR, the TCRdb table keeps only in-frame clones and is missing some. The sample yields 150,000 to 200,000 clones, around 80% seen once. The material sequenced was PBMCs. These TCRs come from a woman aged 25 to 39 in good health and CMV-seropositive. Each CDR3 is given with its conserved first and last residue. The D gene is left open where the match is weak. Some rows mark clone size as missing; the rest say once, few, many or name a class of expanded clone.

>TRBV29-1|-|TRBD2|TRBJ2-7
CSGSGTSGMGYEQYF
TGCAGCGGTTCCGGGACTAGCGGGATGGGCTACGAGCAGTACTTC
>TRBV19|-|TRBD1|TRBJ2-7
CASSMWDRVYEQYF
TGTGCCAGTAGTATGTGGGACAGAGTCTACGAGCAGTACTTC
>TRBV5-6|-|TRBD1|TRBJ2-6
CASSSGDRGVSGANVLTF
TGTGCCAGCAGTTCCGGGGACAGGGGGGTCTCTGGGGCCAACGTCCTGACTTTC
>TRBV5-6|-|TRBD1|TRBJ1-1
CASNDGQGPEAFF
TGTGCCAGCAATGACGGACAGGGGCCCGAAGCTTTCTTT
>TRBV6-1|-|-|TRBJ1-1
CASSSDRNTEAFF
TGTGCCAGCAGTAGTGACAGAAACACTGAAGCTTTCTTT
>TRBV18|-|-|TRBJ1-1
CASSQAGNTEAFF
TGTGCCAGCTCACAGGCGGGGAACACTGAAGCTTTCTTT
>TRBV28|few|-|TRBJ1-5
CASLLSQGSRDLGNQPQHF
TGTGCCAGCCTGCTGTCCCAGGGATCGCGGGATCTCGGCAATCAGCCCCAGCATTTT
>TRBV5-4|-|TRBD1|TRBJ1-6
CASSFGDRGISPLHF
TGTGCCAGCAGCTTTGGGGACAGGGGAATCTCACCCCTCCACTTT
>TRBV9|-|TRBD2|TRBJ2-1
CASSRGTSFDEQFF
TGTGCCAGCAGCAGGGGGACTAGTTTCGATGAGCAGTTCTTC
>TRBV15|many|-|TRBJ1-3
CATSGWGKQGSGNTIYF
TGTGCCACCAGCGGATGGGGCAAACAGGGCTCTGGAAACACCATATATTTT
>TRBV7-6|once|-|TRBJ1-3
CASSPQITGSGNTIYF
TGTGCCAGCAGCCCCCAGATTACAGGATCTGGAAACACCATATATTTT
>TRBV18|-|TRBD1|TRBJ1-5
CASSPSGGGQPQHF
TGTGCCAGCTCACCATCAGGGGGTGGTCAGCCCCAGCATTTT
>TRBV7-7|-|TRBD1|TRBJ1-5
CASSLGQGQPQHF
TGTGCCAGCAGCTTGGGACAGGGGCAGCCCCAGCATTTT
>TRBV28|-|-|TRBJ1-6
CASSLEVGSPLHF
TGTGCCAGCAGTTTGGAGGTGGGGTCACCCCTCCACTTT
>TRBV6-5|few|-|TRBJ1-1
CASSYSLGVHTEAFF
TGTGCCAGCAGTTACTCGCTCGGGGTCCACACTGAAGCTTTCTTT
>TRBV10-3|-|-|TRBJ1-1
CAIRVNSMNTEAFF
TGTGCCATCAGAGTGAATAGTATGAACACTGAAGCTTTCTTT
>TRBV30|-|TRBD2|TRBJ2-3
CAWSEGAGAFTDTQYF
TGTGCCTGGAGTGAAGGAGCGGGGGCCTTTACAGATACGCAGTATTTT
>TRBV6-5|-|TRBD2|TRBJ2-2
CASSPLAGAAGELFF
TGTGCCAGCAGTCCTCTGGCGGGAGCCGCCGGGGAGCTGTTTTTT
>TRBV19|-|TRBD1|TRBJ1-5
CASSTMTGMVNQPQHF
TGTGCCAGTAGTACCATGACAGGGATGGTCAATCAGCCCCAGCATTTT
>TRBV30|once|TRBD1|TRBJ2-7
CAWGQGPYEQYF
TGTGCCTGGGGACAGGGCCCTTACGAGCAGTACTTC
>TRBV5-8|-|-|TRBJ1-1
CASSLERQQNTEAFF
TGTGCCAGCAGCTTGGAGCGACAGCAGAACACTGAAGCTTTCTTT
>TRBV6-6|-|-|TRBJ1-2
CASSSPLEGRNYGYTF
TGTGCCAGCAGTTCCCCTCTTGAGGGAAGAAACTATGGCTACACCTTC
>TRBV9|-|TRBD2|TRBJ2-3
CASSLAGEPSGTQYF
TGTGCCAGCAGTCTAGCGGGGGAGCCCTCGGGTACGCAGTATTTT
>TRBV5-1|once|TRBD1|TRBJ1-1
CASSLVGQGTTEAFF
TGCGCCAGCAGCTTGGTCGGACAGGGAACCACTGAAGCTTTCTTT
>TRBV19|once|-|TRBJ2-2
CASSDPRQGGKAGELFF
TGTGCCAGTAGTGACCCTAGACAGGGAGGAAAAGCCGGGGAGCTGTTTTTT
>TRBV7-8|-|TRBD1|TRBJ2-7
CASSPSLWDRDYEQYF
TGTGCCAGCAGCCCAAGTCTTTGGGACAGGGACTACGAGCAGTACTTC
>TRBV7-9|-|-|TRBJ2-5
CASNGGETQYF
TGTGCCAGCAACGGGGGAGAGACCCAGTACTTC
>TRBV30|-|TRBD2|TRBJ2-2
CALARTSGRAWELFF
TGTGCCTTGGCAAGGACTAGCGGGAGGGCCTGGGAGCTGTTTTTT
>TRBV6-5|-|TRBD1|TRBJ1-1
CASIPGTGGTEAFF
TGTGCCAGCATTCCCGGGACAGGGGGCACTGAAGCTTTCTTT
>TRBV6-1|-|TRBD1|TRBJ1-5
CASSGGQGVQPQHF
TGTGCCAGCAGTGGGGGACAGGGGGTTCAGCCCCAGCATTTT
>TRBV7-9|-|TRBD2|TRBJ2-7
CASVTSGRAYEQYF
TGTGCCAGCGTTACTAGCGGGAGGGCCTACGAGCAGTACTTC
>TRBV6-1|-|-|TRBJ2-7
CASSAGGPRLYEQYF
TGTGCCAGCAGTGCGGGCGGGCCTCGTCTCTACGAGCAGTACTTC